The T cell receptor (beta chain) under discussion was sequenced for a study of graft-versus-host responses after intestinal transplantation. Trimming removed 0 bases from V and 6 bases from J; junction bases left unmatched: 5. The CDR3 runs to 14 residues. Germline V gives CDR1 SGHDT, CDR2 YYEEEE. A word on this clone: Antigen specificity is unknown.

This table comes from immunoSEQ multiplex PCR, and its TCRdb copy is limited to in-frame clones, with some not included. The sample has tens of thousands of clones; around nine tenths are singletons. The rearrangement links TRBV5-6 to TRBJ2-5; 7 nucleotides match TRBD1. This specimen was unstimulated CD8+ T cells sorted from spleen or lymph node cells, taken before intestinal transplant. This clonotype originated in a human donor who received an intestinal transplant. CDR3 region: CASSLGGQLQTQYF. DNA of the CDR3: TGTGCCAGCAGCTTGGGGGGACAGTTGCAGACCCAGTACTTC. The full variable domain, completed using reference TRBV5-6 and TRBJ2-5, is DAGVTQSPTHLIKTRGQQVTLRCSPKSGHDTVSWYQQALGQGPQFIFQYYEEEERQRGNFPDRFSGHQFPNYSSELNVNALLLGDSALYLCASSLGGQLQTQYFGPGTRLLVL.